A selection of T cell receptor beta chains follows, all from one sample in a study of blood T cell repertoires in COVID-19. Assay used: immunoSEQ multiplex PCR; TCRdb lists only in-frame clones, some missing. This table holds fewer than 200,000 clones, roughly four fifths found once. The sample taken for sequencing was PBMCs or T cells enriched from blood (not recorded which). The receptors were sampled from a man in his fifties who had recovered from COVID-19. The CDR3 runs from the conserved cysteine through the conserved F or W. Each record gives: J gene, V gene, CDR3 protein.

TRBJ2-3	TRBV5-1	CASSLGDREGTDTQYF
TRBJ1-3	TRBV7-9	CASSSQGYSGNTIYF
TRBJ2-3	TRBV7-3	CASSFDRGTDTQYF
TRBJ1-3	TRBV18	CASSPRGDSGNTIYF
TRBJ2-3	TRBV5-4	CASSLGAGTTDTQYF
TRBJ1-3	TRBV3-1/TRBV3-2	CASSDGGQSSGNTIYF
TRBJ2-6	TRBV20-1	CSASSKGAGLIGANVLTF
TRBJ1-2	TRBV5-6	CASSLDGNENGYTF
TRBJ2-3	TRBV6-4	CASRNDNTDTQYF
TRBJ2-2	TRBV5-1	CASSSDSGELFF
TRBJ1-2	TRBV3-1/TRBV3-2	CASSPFSGGGGYGYTF
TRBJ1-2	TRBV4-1	CASSPSLRTGPLYGYTF
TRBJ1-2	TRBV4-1	CASSQEHGGRMGYTF
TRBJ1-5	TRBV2	CASQGQSNQPQHF
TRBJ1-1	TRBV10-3	CAISDGLSGGNAFF
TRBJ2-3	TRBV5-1	CASAQQPGTSGGRPDF
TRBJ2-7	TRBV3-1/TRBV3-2	CASSPGQGPYEQYF
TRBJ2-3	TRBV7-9	CASSLAGAHTQYF
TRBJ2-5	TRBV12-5	CASGLVISPEPKTQYF
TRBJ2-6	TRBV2	CASSLGLAGRSGANVLTF
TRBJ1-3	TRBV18	CASSRGQSSGNTIYF
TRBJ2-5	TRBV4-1	CASSPLAGDSETQYF
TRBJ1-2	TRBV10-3	CAISNSEYGYTF
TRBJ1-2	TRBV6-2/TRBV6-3	CASRYRDRGSYTF
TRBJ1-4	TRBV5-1	CASSPQGDRREKLFF
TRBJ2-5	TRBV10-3	CAISDAAGKETQYF
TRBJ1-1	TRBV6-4	CASSLTGDTEAFF
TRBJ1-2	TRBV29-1	CSVFYRDSNYGYTF
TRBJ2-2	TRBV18	CASSQATPGATGELFF
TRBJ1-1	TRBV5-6	CASSYPQGAGTEAFF
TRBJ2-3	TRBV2	CASSVLAGGTDTQYF
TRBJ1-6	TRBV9	CASSVGGTGTYNSPLHF
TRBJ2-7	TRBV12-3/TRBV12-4	CASTRQGRDEQYF
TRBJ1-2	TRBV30	CAWSGTRSGQGARGYGYTF
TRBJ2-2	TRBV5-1	CASSLAGVGTGELFF
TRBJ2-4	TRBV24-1	CATSPGGNIQYF
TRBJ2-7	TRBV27	CASSLINPGLAGGRYEQYF
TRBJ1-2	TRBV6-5	CASSYSPGSYGYTF
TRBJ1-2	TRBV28	CASSWDREVDYGYTF
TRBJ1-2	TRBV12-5	CASGPDRPGYTF
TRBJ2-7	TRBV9	CASSPGTGSEQYF
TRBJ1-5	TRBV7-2	CASSLGTNNQPQHF
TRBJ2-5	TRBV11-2	CASSTGVGAQYF
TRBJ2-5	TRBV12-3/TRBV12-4	CASSYRGETQYF
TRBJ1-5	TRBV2	CASSESPGRLGPQHF
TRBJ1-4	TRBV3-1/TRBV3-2	CASSLRGATNEKLFF
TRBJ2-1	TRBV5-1	CASSPGGASYNEQFF
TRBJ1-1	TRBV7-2	CASSLFRGSAGVLLGAFF
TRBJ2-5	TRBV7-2	CASSVTGARETQYF